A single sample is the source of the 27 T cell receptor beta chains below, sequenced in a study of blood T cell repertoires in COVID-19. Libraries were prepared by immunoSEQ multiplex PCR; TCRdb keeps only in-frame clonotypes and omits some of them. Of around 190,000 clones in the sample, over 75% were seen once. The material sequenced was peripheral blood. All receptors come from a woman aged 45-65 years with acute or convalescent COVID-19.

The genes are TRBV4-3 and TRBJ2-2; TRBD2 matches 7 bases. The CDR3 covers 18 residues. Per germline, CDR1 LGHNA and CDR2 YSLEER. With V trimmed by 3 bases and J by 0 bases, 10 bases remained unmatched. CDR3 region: CASSHTWGGVANTGELFF. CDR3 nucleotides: TGCGCCAGCAGCCATACCTGGGGGGGAGTCGCGAACACCGGGGAGCTGTTTTTT.

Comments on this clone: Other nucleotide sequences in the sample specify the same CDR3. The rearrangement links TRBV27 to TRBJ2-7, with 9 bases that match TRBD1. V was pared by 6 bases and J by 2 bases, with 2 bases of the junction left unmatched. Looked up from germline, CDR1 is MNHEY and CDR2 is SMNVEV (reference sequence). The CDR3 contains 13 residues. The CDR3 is CASRRQGAYEQYF. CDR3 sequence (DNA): TGTGCCAGCAGACGACAGGGGGCCTACGAGCAGTACTTC.

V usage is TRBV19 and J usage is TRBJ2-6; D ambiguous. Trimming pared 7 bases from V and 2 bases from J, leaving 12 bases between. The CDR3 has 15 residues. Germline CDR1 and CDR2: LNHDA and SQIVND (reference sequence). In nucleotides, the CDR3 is TGTGCCAGTACTCCGCAGCGAACTGGGGCCAACGTCCTGACTTTC. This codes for CASTPQRTGANVLTF.

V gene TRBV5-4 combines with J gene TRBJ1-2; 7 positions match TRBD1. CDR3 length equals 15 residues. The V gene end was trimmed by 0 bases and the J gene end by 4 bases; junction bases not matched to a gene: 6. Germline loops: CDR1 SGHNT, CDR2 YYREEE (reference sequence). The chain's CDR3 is CASSLAYRGSYGYTF. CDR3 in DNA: TGTGCCAGCAGCTTGGCCTACAGGGGTTCCTATGGCTACACCTTC.

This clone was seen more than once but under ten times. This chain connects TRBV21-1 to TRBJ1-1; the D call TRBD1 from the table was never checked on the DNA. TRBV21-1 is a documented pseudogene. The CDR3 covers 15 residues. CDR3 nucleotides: TGTGCCAGCAGCCTGTGGGACAGGGCGAACACTGAAGCTTTCTTT. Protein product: CASSLWDRANTEAFF.

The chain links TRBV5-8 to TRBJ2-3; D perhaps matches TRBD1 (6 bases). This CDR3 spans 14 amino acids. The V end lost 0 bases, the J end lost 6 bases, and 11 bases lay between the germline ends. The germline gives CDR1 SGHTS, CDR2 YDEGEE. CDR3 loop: CASSLGTARDTQYF. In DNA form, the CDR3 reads TGTGCCAGCAGCTTGGGGACAGCCAGGGATACGCAGTATTTT.

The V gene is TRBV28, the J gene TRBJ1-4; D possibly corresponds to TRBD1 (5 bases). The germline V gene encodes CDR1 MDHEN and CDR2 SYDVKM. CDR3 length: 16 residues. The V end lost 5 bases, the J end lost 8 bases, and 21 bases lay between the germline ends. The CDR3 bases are TGTGCCAGCAGTCCTGCGATGGGGGGGTTGGTGGAAAAACTGTTTTTT. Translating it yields CASSPAMGGLVEKLFF.

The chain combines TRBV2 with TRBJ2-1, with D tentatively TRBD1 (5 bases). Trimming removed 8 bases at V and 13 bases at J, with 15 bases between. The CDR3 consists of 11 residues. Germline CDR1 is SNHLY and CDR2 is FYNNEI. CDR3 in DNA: TGTGCCAGCGGCACAGGCGGAACTCAGTTCTTC. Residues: CASGTGGTQFF.

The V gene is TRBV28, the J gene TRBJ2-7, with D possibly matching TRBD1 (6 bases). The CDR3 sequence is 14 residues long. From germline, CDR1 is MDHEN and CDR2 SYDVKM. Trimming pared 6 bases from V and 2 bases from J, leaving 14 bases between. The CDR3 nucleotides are TGTGCCAGCAGCCTAGGGACATCCACCTACGAGCAGTACTTC. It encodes CASSLGTSTYEQYF.

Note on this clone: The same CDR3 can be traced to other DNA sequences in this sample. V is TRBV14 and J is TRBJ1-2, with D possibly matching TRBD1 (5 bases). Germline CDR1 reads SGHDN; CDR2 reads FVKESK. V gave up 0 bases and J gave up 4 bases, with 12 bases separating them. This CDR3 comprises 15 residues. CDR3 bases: TGTGCCAGCAGCCAAGAAGCGGGACGGGGCTATGGCTACACCTTC. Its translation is CASSQEAGRGYGYTF. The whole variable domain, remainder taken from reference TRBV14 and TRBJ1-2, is EAGVTQFPSHSVIEKGQTVTLRCDPISGHDNLYWYRRVMGKEIKFLLHFVKESKQDESGMPNNRFLAERTGGTYSTLKVQPAELEDSGVYFCASSQEAGRGYGYTFGSGTRLTVV.

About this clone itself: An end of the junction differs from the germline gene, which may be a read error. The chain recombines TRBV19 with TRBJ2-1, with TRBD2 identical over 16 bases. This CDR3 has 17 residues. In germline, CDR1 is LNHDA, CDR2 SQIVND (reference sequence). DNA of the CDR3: TGTGCCAGTAGTCCAAAAAGCTCCGGGACTAGCGGGAGGGCCTCGATCTTC. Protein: CASSPKSSGTSGRASIF. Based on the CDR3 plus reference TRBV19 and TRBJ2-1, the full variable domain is DGGITQSPKYLFRKEGQNVTLSCEQNLNHDAMYWYRQDPGQGLRLIYYSQIVNDFQKGDIAEGYSVSREKKESFPLTVTSAQKNPTAFYLCASSPKSSGTSGRASIFGPGTRLTVL.

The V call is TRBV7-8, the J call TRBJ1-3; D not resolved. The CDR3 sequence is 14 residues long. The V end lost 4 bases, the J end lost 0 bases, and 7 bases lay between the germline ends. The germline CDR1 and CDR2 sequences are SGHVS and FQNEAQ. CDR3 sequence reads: CASSSDFSGNTIYF. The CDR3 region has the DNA TGTGCCAGCAGCTCGGACTTCTCTGGAAACACCATATATTTT.

The CDR3 coding sequence is TGTGCCACCGCGGCCGCGAACACCGGGGAGCTGTTTTTT. Protein sequence: CATAAANTGELFF. V and J are TRBV15 and TRBJ2-2; D is undetermined. This CDR3 has 13 amino acids. The V gene's germline CDR1 is LNHNV and CDR2 YYDKDF (reference sequence). The V and J ends lost 8 bases and 0 bases respectively, with 7 bases between them.

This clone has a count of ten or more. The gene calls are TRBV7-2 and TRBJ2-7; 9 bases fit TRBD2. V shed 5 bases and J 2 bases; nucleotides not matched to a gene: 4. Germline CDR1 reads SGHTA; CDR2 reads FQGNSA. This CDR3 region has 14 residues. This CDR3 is CASSAGLAPYEQYF. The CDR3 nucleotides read TGTGCCAGCAGCGCCGGACTAGCGCCCTACGAGCAGTACTTC.

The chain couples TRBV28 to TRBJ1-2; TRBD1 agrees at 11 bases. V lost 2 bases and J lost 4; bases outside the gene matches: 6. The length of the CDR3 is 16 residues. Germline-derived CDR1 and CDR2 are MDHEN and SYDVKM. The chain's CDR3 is CASSLRTGTGGYGYTF. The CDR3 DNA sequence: TGTGCCAGCAGTTTACGCACCGGGACAGGGGGCTATGGCTACACCTTC.

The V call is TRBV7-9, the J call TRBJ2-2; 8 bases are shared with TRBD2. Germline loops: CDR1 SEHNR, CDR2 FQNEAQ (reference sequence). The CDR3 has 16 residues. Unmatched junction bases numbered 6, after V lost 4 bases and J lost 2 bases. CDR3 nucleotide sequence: TGTGCCAGCAGCTCACGAGCGGGAGCAAACACCGGGGAGCTGTTTTTT. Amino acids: CASSSRAGANTGELFF.

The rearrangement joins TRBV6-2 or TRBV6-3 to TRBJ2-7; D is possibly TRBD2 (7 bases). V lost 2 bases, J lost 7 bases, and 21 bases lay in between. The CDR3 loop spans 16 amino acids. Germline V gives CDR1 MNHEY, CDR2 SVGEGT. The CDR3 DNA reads TGTGCCAGCAGTTACAGGTTCGGGGGGCAGGGGTCGGAGCAGTACTTC. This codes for CASSYRFGGQGSEQYF.

The CDR3 bases are TGTGCCAGCAGCTTAGGTAGCGGCGAATACGAGCAGTACTTC. Its translation: CASSLGSGEYEQYF. V is TRBV11-3 and J is TRBJ2-7; TRBD2 might be the D (6 bases). Germline V gene data show CDR1 as SGHNT and CDR2 as YENEEA. Between the trimmed V and J ends, which lost 1 base and 4 bases, there was a span of 11 bases. This CDR3 is 14 amino acids long.

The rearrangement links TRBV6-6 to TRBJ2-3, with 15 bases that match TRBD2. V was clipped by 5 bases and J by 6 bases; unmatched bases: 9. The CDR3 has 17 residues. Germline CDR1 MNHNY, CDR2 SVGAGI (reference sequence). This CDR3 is CASSPRTSGGAGDTQYF. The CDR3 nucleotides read TGTGCCAGCAGTCCACGGACTAGCGGGGGGGCAGGGGATACGCAGTATTTT.

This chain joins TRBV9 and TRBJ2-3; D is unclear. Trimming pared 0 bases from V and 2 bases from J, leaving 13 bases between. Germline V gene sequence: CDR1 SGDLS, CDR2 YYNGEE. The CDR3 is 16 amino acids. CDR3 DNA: TGTGCCAGCAGCGTAGCTACTAAGGCGACCACAGATACGCAGTATTTT. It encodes CASSVATKATTDTQYF.

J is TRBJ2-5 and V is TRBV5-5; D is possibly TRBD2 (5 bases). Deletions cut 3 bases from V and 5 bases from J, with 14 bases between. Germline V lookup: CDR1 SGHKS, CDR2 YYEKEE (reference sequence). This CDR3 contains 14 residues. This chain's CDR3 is CASSSALVWETQYF. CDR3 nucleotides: TGTGCCAGCAGCTCGGCACTAGTGTGGGAGACCCAGTACTTC.

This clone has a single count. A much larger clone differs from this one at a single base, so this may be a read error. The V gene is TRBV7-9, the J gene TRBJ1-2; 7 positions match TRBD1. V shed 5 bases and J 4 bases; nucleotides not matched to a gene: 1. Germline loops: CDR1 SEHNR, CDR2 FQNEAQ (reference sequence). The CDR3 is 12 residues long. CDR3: CASSGDSYGYTF. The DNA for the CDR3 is TGTGCCAGCAGCGGGGACAGCTATGGCTACACCTTC.

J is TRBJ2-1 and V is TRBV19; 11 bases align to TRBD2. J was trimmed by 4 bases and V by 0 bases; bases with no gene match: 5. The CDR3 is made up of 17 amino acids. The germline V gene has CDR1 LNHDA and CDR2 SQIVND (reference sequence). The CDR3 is CASSIDSTSGIYNEQFF. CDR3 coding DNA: TGTGCCAGTAGTATAGACTCGACTAGCGGGATATACAATGAGCAGTTCTTC.

CDR3 loop: CASSLNQGSYSNQPQHF. In nucleotides, the CDR3 is TGTGCCAGCAGTCTCAACCAGGGATCTTATAGCAATCAGCCCCAGCATTTT. The chain uses TRBV5-6 and TRBJ1-5; possible D gene TRBD1, 5 bases. The CDR3 loop spans 17 amino acids. CDR1 SGHDT and CDR2 YYEEEE come from the germline V gene. V shed 5 bases and J shed 0 bases, with 18 bases lying between them.

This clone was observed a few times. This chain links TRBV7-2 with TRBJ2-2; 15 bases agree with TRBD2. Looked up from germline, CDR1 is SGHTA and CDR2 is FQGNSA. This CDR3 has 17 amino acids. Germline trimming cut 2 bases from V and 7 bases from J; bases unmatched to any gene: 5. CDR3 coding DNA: TGTGCCAGCAGCTTACAGGGACTAGCGGGGGGAGGCGGGGAGCTGTTTTTT. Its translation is CASSLQGLAGGGGELFF.

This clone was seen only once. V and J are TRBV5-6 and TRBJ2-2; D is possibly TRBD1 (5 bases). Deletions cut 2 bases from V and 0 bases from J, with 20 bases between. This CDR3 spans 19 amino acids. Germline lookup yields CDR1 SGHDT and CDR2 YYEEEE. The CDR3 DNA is TGTGCCAGCAGCTTCCGGATAGTAGGCAGGGAAACGAACACCGGGGAGCTGTTTTTT. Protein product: CASSFRIVGRETNTGELFF.

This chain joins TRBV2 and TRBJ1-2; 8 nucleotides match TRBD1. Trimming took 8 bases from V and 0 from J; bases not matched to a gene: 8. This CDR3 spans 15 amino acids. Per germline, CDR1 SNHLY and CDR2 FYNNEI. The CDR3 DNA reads TGTGCCAGCGGACAGGGAGGGACTCCTAACTATGGCTACACCTTC. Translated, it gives CASGQGGTPNYGYTF.